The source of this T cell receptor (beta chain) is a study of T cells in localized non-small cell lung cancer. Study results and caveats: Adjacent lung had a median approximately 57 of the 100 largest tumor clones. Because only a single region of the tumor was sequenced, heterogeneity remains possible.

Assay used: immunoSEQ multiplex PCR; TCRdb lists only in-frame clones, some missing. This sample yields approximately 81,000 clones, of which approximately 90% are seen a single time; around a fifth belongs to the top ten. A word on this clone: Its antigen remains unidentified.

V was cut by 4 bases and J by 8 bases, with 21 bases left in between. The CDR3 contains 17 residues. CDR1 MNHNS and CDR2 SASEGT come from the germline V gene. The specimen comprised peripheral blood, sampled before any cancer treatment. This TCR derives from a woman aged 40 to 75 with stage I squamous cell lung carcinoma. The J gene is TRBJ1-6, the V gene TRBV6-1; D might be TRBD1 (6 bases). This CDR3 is CASSGSYTGTLHSPLHF. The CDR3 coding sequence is TGTGCCAGCAGTGGGTCCTACACAGGGACATTACATTCACCCCTCCACTTT.